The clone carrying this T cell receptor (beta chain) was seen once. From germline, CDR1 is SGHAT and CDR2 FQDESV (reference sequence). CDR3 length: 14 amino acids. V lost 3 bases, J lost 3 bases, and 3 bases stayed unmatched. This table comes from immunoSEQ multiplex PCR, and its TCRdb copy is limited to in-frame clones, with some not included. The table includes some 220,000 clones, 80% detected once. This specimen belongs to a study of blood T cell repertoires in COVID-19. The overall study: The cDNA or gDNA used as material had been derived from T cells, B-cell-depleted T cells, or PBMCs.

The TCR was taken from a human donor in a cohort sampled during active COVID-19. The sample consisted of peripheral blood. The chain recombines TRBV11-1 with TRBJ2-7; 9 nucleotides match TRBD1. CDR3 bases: TGTGCCAGCAGCTTGGGACAGGGAAACTACGAGCAGTACTTC. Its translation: CASSLGQGNYEQYF.